The next 18 T cell receptor beta chains were all read from a single sample in a study of Ad26.COV2.S vaccination and SARS-CoV-2 variants. Clones were read by immunoSEQ multiplex PCR, and TCRdb kept only the in-frame ones, dropping some. The sample lists some 640,000 clones, 80% to 90% occurring once. Treatment of the sample: over 15 received Ad26.COV2.S at low or high dose, single or two shots; 5 received placebo; per-sample allocation not given. Repertoires come from day 63 after the first vaccine or placebo injection. The sample here was peripheral blood, taken in a trial of Ad26.COV2.S vaccine versus placebo. The receptors originated from a person aged 18-65 years who received the Ad26.COV2.S COVID-19 vaccine or a placebo.

V usage is TRBV20-1 and J usage is TRBJ1-5; TRBD1 matches 9 bases. Germline V gene sequence: CDR1 DFQATT, CDR2 SNEGSKA (reference sequence). This CDR3 has 15 residues. Trimming at V came to 6 bases and at J to 3 bases, leaving 9 bases not matched to a gene. CDR3 sequence: CSASPGTGFNQPQHF. In DNA form, the CDR3 reads TGCAGTGCCAGTCCCGGGACAGGGTTCAATCAGCCCCAGCATTTT.

This chain joins TRBV20-1 and TRBJ1-5; TRBD1 matches at 8 bases. Trimming removed 3 bases from V and 3 bases from J; junction bases left unmatched: 19. The CDR3 contains 19 residues. Germline V gene lookup returns CDR1 DFQATT and CDR2 SNEGSKA (reference sequence). CDR3 amino acids: CSASPPPRTGTGANQPQHF. CDR3 sequence (DNA): TGCAGTGCTAGTCCCCCCCCACGAACCGGGACAGGCGCCAATCAGCCCCAGCATTTT.

This chain links TRBV24-1 with TRBJ2-2; D might be TRBD1 (6 bases). V was shortened by 8 bases and J by 1 base, with 10 bases between the two germline ends. The CDR3 contains 14 residues. Germline V gene data show CDR1 as KGHDR and CDR2 as SFDVKD. The CDR3 is CATTETGNTGELFF. As DNA, the CDR3 is TGTGCCACCACCGAGACAGGGAACACCGGGGAGCTGTTTTTT.

The chain links TRBV7-9 to TRBJ1-1, with TRBD1 as a possible D gene (5 bases). Germline V gene data show CDR1 as SEHNR and CDR2 as FQNEAQ (reference sequence). The CDR3 has 16 residues. Trimming cost V 6 bases and J 1 base, with 18 bases left between them. This CDR3 is CASSASGGGPNTEAFF. The CDR3, as DNA: TGTGCCAGCAGTGCATCCGGGGGAGGACCGAACACTGAAGCTTTCTTT.

This chain joins TRBV5-4 and TRBJ2-2, with a tentative D call TRBD1 (6 bases). Trimming pared 2 bases from V and 2 bases from J, leaving 13 bases between. The CDR3 totals 16 residues. Germline values: CDR1 SGHNT, CDR2 YYREEE (reference sequence). In DNA, the CDR3 is TGTGCCAGCAGCTTCCCCGGGACACACAACACCGGGGAGCTGTTTTTT. Translation gives CASSFPGTHNTGELFF.

The gene calls are TRBV7-8 and TRBJ2-1; no reliable D call. This CDR3 has 13 amino acids. Trimming pared 2 bases from V and 5 bases from J, leaving 7 bases between. Germline CDR1 reads SGHVS; CDR2 reads FQNEAQ. The CDR3 DNA is TGTGCCAGCAGCTTAATGCGAAACAATGAGCAGTTCTTC. Translated, it gives CASSLMRNNEQFF.

A remark on this clone: Other DNA sequences in this specimen translate into the identical CDR3. The chain uses TRBV10-3 and TRBJ1-2, with 8 bases identical to TRBD1. The CDR3 has 13 residues. From germline, CDR1 is ENHRY and CDR2 SYGVKD. Trimming cost V 3 bases and J 5 bases; bases outside gene matches: 2. The DNA of the CDR3 is TGTGCCATCAGTGATCGACAGGGGTATGGCTACACCTTC. Protein product: CAISDRQGYGYTF.

The DNA for the CDR3 is TGTGCCAGCAGCCTAGACAGGGTCGGCTACACCTTC. Translating gives CASSLDRVGYTF. The chain recombines TRBV3-1 (or the pseudogene TRBV3-2) with TRBJ1-2; 7 nucleotides align to TRBD1. Germline CDR1 reads LGHDT; CDR2 reads YNNKEL (reference sequence). V lost 4 bases and J lost 8; bases outside the gene matches: 4. CDR3 length: 12 amino acids.

This clone was seen only once. The J gene is TRBJ1-2, the V gene TRBV6-6, with TRBD1 as a possible D gene (5 bases). The CDR3 has 13 residues. The V end was cut by 10 bases, the J end by 9 bases, with 21 bases between. The germline V gene has CDR1 MNHNY and CDR2 SVGAGI (reference sequence). The CDR3 sequence is CATVLGTAMSYTF. The CDR3 DNA follows: TGTGCCACGGTCCTGGGGACGGCTATGAGCTACACCTTC.

The chain joins TRBV5-6 to TRBJ1-2, with TRBD1 matching 9 bases. V trimming: 4 bases; J trimming: 8 bases; junction bases outside the gene matches: 18. Germline lookup yields CDR1 SGHDT and CDR2 YYEEEE. This CDR3 is 17 amino acids long. This chain's CDR3 is CASSPGTGLPLSEGYTF. CDR3 nucleotides: TGTGCCAGCAGCCCCGGGACAGGGTTACCCCTATCTGAGGGCTACACCTTC.

This chain connects TRBV18 to TRBJ2-7; D remains unclear. The CDR3 length is 14 residues. Germline CDR1 is KGHSH and CDR2 is LQKENI. With 3 bases removed from V and 5 bases from J, the gap between germline ends came to 14 bases. In DNA, the CDR3 is TGTGCCAGCTCACCCCGACCCCAGTTGGACGAGCAGTACTTC. Translated, it gives CASSPRPQLDEQYF.

The chain combines TRBV14 with TRBJ2-1; 14 bases align to TRBD2. After removal of 4 bases from V and 7 bases from J, the junction contained 3 bases not matched to a gene. The CDR3 totals 15 residues. CDR1 is SGHDN, CDR2 FVKESK, per germline. CDR3 sequence reads: CASSLRLAGGNEQFF. The CDR3 nucleotides read TGTGCCAGCAGCCTCAGACTAGCGGGGGGGAATGAGCAGTTCTTC.

This chain uses TRBV6-5 with TRBJ1-6, with D perhaps TRBD1 (5 bases). This CDR3 has 16 residues. The germline gives CDR1 MNHEY, CDR2 SVGAGI. V was shortened by 0 bases and J by 10 bases, with 16 bases between the two germline ends. CDR3 in DNA: TGTGCCAGCAGTTACTCGATGGGGGGTATTTTGTCACCCCTCCACTTT. This gives the protein CASSYSMGGILSPLHF.

The sample holds one count of this clone. CDR3 sequence: CASSGGTSLSETQYF. For the CDR3, the DNA is TGTGCCAGCAGCGGCGGGACTAGCCTTTCGGAGACCCAGTACTTC. The chain links TRBV9 to TRBJ2-5; 9 bases fit TRBD2. This CDR3 is 15 amino acids long. With 3 bases clipped from V and 5 bases from J, the junction kept 8 bases outside the gene matches. The germline CDR1 and CDR2 sequences are SGDLS and YYNGEE. Variable domain in full (rest from reference TRBV9 and TRBJ2-5): DSGVTQTPKHLITATGQRVTLRCSPRSGDLSVYWYQQSLDQGLQFLIQYYNGEERAKGNILERFSAQQFPDLHSELNLSSLELGDSALYFCASSGGTSLSETQYFGPGTRLLVL.

The chain joins TRBV5-1 to TRBJ2-7; D is undetermined. Germline V lookup: CDR1 SGHRS, CDR2 YFSETQ. There are 16 residues in the CDR3. V was pared by 0 bases and J by 6 bases, with 19 bases between. CDR3 amino acids: CASSLGVGTSWREQYF. As DNA, the CDR3 is TGCGCCAGCAGCTTGGGGGTTGGCACCTCCTGGCGCGAGCAGTACTTC.

As concerns this clone: The junction differs from germline at one of its ends, possibly a read error. CDR3 bases: TGTGCTAGCAGCTCGGACGGAGGGGAGGGAGAGACCCAGTACTTC. Translating gives CASSSDGGEGETQYF. This sequence joins TRBV7-7 and TRBJ2-5, with TRBD2 matching 7 bases. Germline assignment: CDR1 SSHAT and CDR2 FNYEAQ (reference sequence). This CDR3 is 15 amino acids long.

The chain carries TRBV4-1 and TRBJ1-1; the D is unclear. V shed 5 bases and J shed 6 bases, with 16 bases lying between them. Germline CDR1 reads MGHRA; CDR2 reads YSYEKL. CDR3 length: 14 residues. CDR3 in DNA: TGCGCCAGCAGCAACCCCTGGTTGGGCTCTGAAGCTTTCTTT. Residues: CASSNPWLGSEAFF.

This rearrangement joins TRBV7-9 to TRBJ2-5; D not certain. The V gene lost 2 bases and the J gene lost 2 bases, with 9 bases spanning the gap. The length of the CDR3 is 14 residues. Germline CDR1 reads SEHNR; CDR2 reads FQNEAQ (reference sequence). The CDR3 DNA is TGTGCCAGCAGCTTACCCGGACGGCAAGAGACCCAGTACTTC. Amino acids: CASSLPGRQETQYF.